One sample yielded the 27 T cell receptor beta chains listed below, sequenced in a study of T cell clonality in common variable immunodeficiency. Broader study findings: Fewer deletions and N-nucleotide insertions were reportedly seen in common variable immunodeficiency TCR beta sequences.

Assay: immunoSEQ multiplex PCR; the TCRdb copy retains only in-frame clones and omits some. The sample counts roughly 25,000 clones, none seen once; the ten largest own roughly 9%. Their cognate antigens are unknown. Sequencing input: peripheral blood mononuclear cells. All receptors derive from a human donor with common variable immunodeficiency.

This clone was counted many times. The read falls 3 residues short of the CDR3 end, and the missing part is taken from the germline J gene. The chain couples TRBV19 to TRBJ2-7; TRBD1 agrees at 8 bases. Germline CDR1 is LNHDA and CDR2 is SQIVND (reference sequence). Losses at the gene ends were 6 bases for V and 0 bases for J; bases not matched to a gene: 4. The CDR3 has 14 amino acids. The CDR3 reads CASSGQGLSYEQYF. CDR3 DNA, as far as it was read: TGTGCCAGTAGCGGACAGGGTCTCTCCTACGAG.

This clone was detected a few times. The CDR3 end is not reached by the read, which stops 3 residues before it; the germline J gene fills it in. This chain uses TRBV2 with TRBJ2-5; no clear D gene. V was shortened by 6 bases and J by 2 bases, with 10 bases between the two germline ends. The CDR3 totals 13 residues. Germline CDR1 reads SNHLY; CDR2 reads FYNNEI. The CDR3 DNA, read in part, is TGTGCCAGCAGGGATACAGATCAAGAGACC. Its protein is CASRDTDQET. The full-length CDR3 reads as CASRDTDQETQYF.

To note about this clone: Read coverage stops 3 residues before the CDR3 terminus; the germline J gene supplies the remainder. This chain joins TRBV2 and TRBJ2-3, with TRBD1 matching 8 bases. CDR3 size: 13 residues. CDR1 and CDR2 (germline): SNHLY, FYNNEI. The V and J ends lost 8 bases and 4 bases, in that order; junction bases with no gene match: 5. The CDR3 loop is CASVSGGADTQYF. CDR3 bases read: TGTGCCAGCGTCTCAGGGGGCGCAGATACG.

At least ten counts were recorded for this clone. The DNA ends 3 residues before the CDR3 does, and the rest of the CDR3 is filled in from the germline J gene. The chain couples TRBV7-9 to TRBJ1-1; 7 bases are a match to TRBD1. V lost 5 bases and J lost 3; bases outside the gene matches: 6. Germline values: CDR1 SEHNR, CDR2 FQNEAQ (reference sequence). The CDR3 length is 14 residues. CDR3 amino acids: CASSPQGKYTEAFF. Incomplete CDR3 DNA: TGTGCCAGCAGCCCACAGGGGAAGTACACTGAA.

This clone was recorded a few times. Read coverage stops 3 residues before the CDR3 terminus; the germline J gene supplies the remainder. The rearrangement uses TRBV13 and TRBJ1-1, with D possibly TRBD1 on 6 matching bases. The CDR3 extends over 14 amino acids. Trimming shortened V by 2 bases and J by 4 bases, and 11 bases separated the two germline ends. Germline-derived CDR1 and CDR2 are PRHDT and FYEKMQ (reference sequence). CDR3: CASSLYQGSTEAFF. CDR3 bases read: TGTGCCAGCAGCTTATACCAGGGGAGCACTGAA.

This clone was counted a few times. The sequence runs out 3 residues before the end of the CDR3; the remainder is reconstructed from the germline J gene. This chain uses TRBV20-1 with TRBJ1-5, with D perhaps TRBD1 (5 bases). This CDR3 has 14 residues. The germline V gene has CDR1 DFQATT and CDR2 SNEGSKA (reference sequence). With 6 bases removed from V and 4 bases from J, the gap between germline ends came to 16 bases. The covered CDR3 bases are TGCAGTGCCTGGGGGGAAGGTTGGAATCAGCCC. As protein: CSAWGEGWNQP. The CDR3 as a whole reads CSAWGEGWNQPQHF.

Concerning this clone: Sequencing ends 3 residues short of the CDR3 end; the germline J gene provides the rest. The rearrangement uses TRBV5-1 and TRBJ1-6, with 7 bases fitting TRBD1. The ends lost 4 bases at V and 7 bases at J; junction bases unmatched: 8. This CDR3 is built from 15 residues. Germline loops: CDR1 SGHRS, CDR2 YFSETQ. Partial CDR3 DNA: TGCGCCAGCAGCCTTTATGGCAGGGGGAATTCACCC. It is translated as CASSLYGRGNSP. The CDR3 in its entirety is CASSLYGRGNSPLHF.

In this sample, this clone turned up many times. The read halts 3 residues ahead of the CDR3 end, with the missing end drawn from the germline J gene. V and J are TRBV2 and TRBJ1-1; the match to TRBD1 covers 7 bases. CDR1 and CDR2 from the germline V gene are SNHLY and FYNNEI. Trimming cost V 4 bases and J 0 bases; bases outside gene matches: 2. The CDR3 is 14 residues long. The part of the CDR3 DNA that was read is TGTGCCAGCAGTGTGGACAGGCTGAACACTGAA. It translates to CASSVDRLNTE. The entire CDR3 protein reads CASSVDRLNTEAFF.

This clone has just a few counts. The read ends 3 residues shy of where the CDR3 ends; the end is completed using the germline J gene. This chain joins TRBV20-1 and TRBJ2-1; TRBD2 aligns across 14 bases. Looked up from germline, CDR1 is DFQATT and CDR2 is SNEGSKA (reference sequence). V trimming: 0 bases; J trimming: 7 bases; junction bases outside the gene matches: 2. The CDR3 runs to 15 residues. The CDR3 loop reads CSAREGTSGRNEQFF. CDR3 DNA, as far as it was read: TGCAGTGCTAGAGAGGGGACTAGCGGGAGAAATGAG.

Many counts were recorded for this clone. With the read ending 3 residues before the CDR3 end, the germline J gene is used to fill in that end. The V gene is TRBV30, the J gene TRBJ2-5; D ambiguous. The V end was cut by 2 bases, the J end by 2 bases, with 9 bases between. There are 13 residues in the CDR3. Germline V CDR1 and CDR2: GTSNPN, SVGIG (reference sequence). CDR3 region: CAWSPARQETQYF. CDR3 bases read: TGTGCCTGGAGTCCAGCGAGGCAAGAGACC.

There are many counts of this clone. Incomplete CDR3 DNA: TGTGCCAGCAGTGGGACTAGCGGGGGGGCAGATACG. Protein sequence: CASSGTSGGADT. The entire CDR3 sequence reads CASSGTSGGADTQYF. The rearrangement uses TRBV6-1 and TRBJ2-3; 15 bases agree with TRBD2. The read ends 3 residues early relative to the CDR3; the germline J gene fills the gap. The V segment lost 4 bases and the J segment 4 bases; nucleotides outside the gene matches: 0. Germline V gene lookup returns CDR1 MNHNS and CDR2 SASEGT. The CDR3 consists of 15 residues.

Regarding this clone: The read falls 3 residues short of the CDR3 end, and the missing part is taken from the germline J gene. The chain employs TRBV7-2 and TRBJ2-1; TRBD2 matches at 8 bases. Germline loops: CDR1 SGHTA, CDR2 FQGNSA. With 3 bases clipped from V and 7 bases from J, the junction kept 5 bases outside the gene matches. The CDR3 is 14 residues long. The CDR3 protein is CASSFGGAGNEQFF. The DNA read from the CDR3 is TGTGCCAGCAGCTTCGGGGGGGCGGGGAATGAG.

As concerns this clone: With the read ending 3 residues before the CDR3 end, the germline J gene is used to fill in that end. V and J are TRBV2 and TRBJ2-1; 9 nucleotides agree with TRBD1. Germline CDR1 SNHLY, CDR2 FYNNEI. CDR3 length equals 18 residues. With 1 base clipped from V and 3 bases from J, the junction kept 10 bases outside the gene matches. The CDR3 bases that were read are TGTGCCAGCAGTGAAGTACCGGTAGGACAGGGGCTCTACAATGAG. This encodes CASSEVPVGQGLYNE. The entire CDR3 protein is CASSEVPVGQGLYNEQFF.

This clone was seen only a few times. The CDR3 bases that were read are TGTGCCAGCAGCGTTGGACTAGCGGGGGAATACGAG. Its translation is CASSVGLAGEYE. The entire CDR3 reads CASSVGLAGEYEQYF. The V call is TRBV7-2, the J call TRBJ2-7, with 13 bases matching TRBD2. The CDR3 end falls 3 residues outside the read, so it is completed with the germline J gene. There are 15 residues in the CDR3. V lost 5 bases and J lost 4; bases outside the gene matches: 5. Looked up from germline, CDR1 is SGHTA and CDR2 is FQGNSA.

This clone came up a few times. The read ends 3 residues shy of where the CDR3 ends; the end is completed using the germline J gene. The sample carries other DNA sequences with the same CDR3. The rearrangement links TRBV29-1 to TRBJ2-5; 8 nucleotides align to TRBD2. With V trimmed by 6 bases and J by 5 bases, 11 bases remained unmatched. Germline-derived CDR1 and CDR2 are SQVTM and ANQGSEA. This CDR3 has 14 amino acids. CDR3 loop: CSVGPTSGSETQYF. The CDR3 bases that were read are TGCAGCGTCGGACCGACGAGCGGGAGTGAGACC.

CDR3 loop: CSAGTGHYSNQPQHF. The CDR3 bases that were read are TGCAGTGCTGGCACAGGCCACTATAGCAATCAGCCC. The J gene is TRBJ1-5, the V gene TRBV20-1; tentative D call: TRBD1 (5 bases). Read data end 3 residues before the CDR3 end; the end is taken from the germline J gene. There are 15 residues in the CDR3. Germline loops: CDR1 DFQATT, CDR2 SNEGSKA (reference sequence). V was cut by 5 bases and J by 0 bases, with 14 bases left in between.

This clone was counted many times. Read data end 3 residues before the CDR3 end; the end is taken from the germline J gene. The gene calls are TRBV10-1 and TRBJ2-3; 9 bases map to TRBD2. The V and J ends lost 4 bases and 5 bases, in that order; junction bases with no gene match: 10. The germline CDR1 and CDR2 sequences are WNHNN and SYGVQD (reference sequence). The CDR3 spans 16 residues. CDR3 protein: CASSASAGGPGDTQYF. Incomplete CDR3 DNA: TGCGCCAGCAGTGCATCGGCGGGAGGGCCTGGAGATACG.

Comment on this clone: The read ends 3 residues shy of where the CDR3 ends; the end is completed using the germline J gene. V is TRBV18 and J is TRBJ2-7, with D possibly TRBD1 on 6 matching bases. The germline gives CDR1 KGHSH, CDR2 LQKENI. Trimming cost V 3 bases and J 1 base, with 10 bases left between them. The CDR3 is made up of 14 amino acids. The CDR3 region is CASSPQQGSYEQYF. The sequenced CDR3 bases are TGTGCCAGCTCACCCCAACAGGGTTCCTACGAG.

As regards this clone: Coverage ceases 3 residues before the CDR3 finishes, and the germline J gene fills in the end. This sequence joins TRBV18 and TRBJ1-2; a possible D gene is TRBD1 (6 bases). The CDR3 has 14 amino acids. The V gene's germline CDR1 is KGHSH and CDR2 LQKENI. Partial CDR3 DNA: TGTGCCAGCTCACCACCAGTGGGACAAATAGGC. Encoded protein: CASSPPVGQIG. The CDR3 reads in full as CASSPPVGQIGYTF.

This clone showed up many times. The DNA ends 3 residues before the CDR3 does, and the rest of the CDR3 is filled in from the germline J gene. The chain uses TRBV5-5 and TRBJ2-4, with 10 bases that match TRBD2. The length of the CDR3 is 14 residues. CDR1 is SGHKS and CDR2 is YYEKEE in the germline V gene (reference sequence). Trimming cost V 4 bases and J 8 bases; bases outside gene matches: 6. The part of the CDR3 DNA that was read is TGTGCCAGCAGCCGAACTAGCGGGATTGACATT. The encoded protein is CASSRTSGIDI. The full CDR3 protein reads CASSRTSGIDIQYF.

This clone was seen ten or more times. The CDR3 end lies 3 residues beyond the end of the read and is filled in from the germline J gene. This chain uses TRBV7-6 with TRBJ2-3; no clear D. Trimming took off 1 base at V and 0 bases at J, with 8 bases between the two ends. This CDR3 comprises 15 residues. The germline V gene encodes CDR1 SGHVS and CDR2 FNYEAQ. The CDR3 bases that were read are TGTGCCAGCAGCTTAGGCACACCTAGCACAGATACG. It encodes CASSLGTPSTDT. The full-length CDR3 reads as CASSLGTPSTDTQYF.

The sample holds a few counts of this clone. Read data end 3 residues before the CDR3 end; the end is taken from the germline J gene. This sequence joins TRBV30 and TRBJ2-3, with TRBD2 identical over 16 bases. Germline V gene sequence: CDR1 GTSNPN, CDR2 SVGIG (reference sequence). CDR3 length: 17 residues. Trimming took 5 bases from V and 5 from J; bases not matched to a gene: 10. CDR3 region: CAWATGTSGGAVDTQYF. The CDR3 bases that were read are TGTGCCTGGGCCACCGGGACTAGCGGGGGGGCGGTAGATACG.

In regard to this clone: The read gets to within 3 residues of the CDR3 end, and the germline J gene fills in the rest. The chain is built from TRBV6-1 and TRBJ1-2; no definite D call. The CDR3 consists of 13 residues. V lost 3 bases and J lost 4, with 9 bases in between. Germline-derived CDR1 and CDR2 are MNHNS and SASEGT. CDR3 DNA (partial): TGTGCCAGCAGTGATGGCAGTCCCTATGGC. It specifies CASSDGSPYG. The whole CDR3 reads CASSDGSPYGYTF.

At least ten counts were recorded for this clone. With the read ending 3 residues before the CDR3 end, the germline J gene is used to fill in that end. The chain is built from TRBV18 and TRBJ2-1; 7 bases are a match to TRBD1. This CDR3 spans 15 amino acids. Germline CDR1 is KGHSH and CDR2 is LQKENI. V was clipped by 3 bases and J by 0 bases; unmatched bases: 2. CDR3 DNA, as far as it was read: TGTGCCAGCTCACCGGGGGACAGCTCCTACAATGAG. This encodes CASSPGDSSYNE. The complete CDR3 protein is CASSPGDSSYNEQFF.

To note about this clone: The CDR3 extends 3 residues past the end of the read, so its final part is completed from the germline J gene. The J gene is TRBJ2-5, the V gene TRBV30, with TRBD2 identical over 15 bases. The CDR3 length is 15 residues. After removal of 4 bases from V and 3 bases from J, the junction contained 3 bases not matched to a gene. CDR1 GTSNPN and CDR2 SVGIG come from the germline V gene (reference sequence). The DNA read from the CDR3 is TGTGCCTGGAACGGACTAGCGGGAGGGGAAGAGACC. It encodes CAWNGLAGGEET. The full-length CDR3 reads as CAWNGLAGGEETQYF. The full variable domain, completed using reference TRBV30 and TRBJ2-5, is SQTIHQWPATLVQPVGSPLSLECTVEGTSNPNLYWYRQAAGRGLQLLFYSVGIGQISSEVPQNLSASRPQDRQFILSSKKLLLSDSGFYLCAWNGLAGGEETQYFGPGTRLLVL.

This clone was recorded at least ten times. CDR3 loop: CSASGGNEQFF. CDR3 DNA (partial): TGCAGTGCTAGCGGGGGAAATGAG. The rearrangement joins TRBV20-1 to TRBJ2-1; D is perhaps TRBD2 (6 bases). The read stops 3 residues short of the end of the CDR3; the missing end is completed from the germline J gene. Germline V gene sequence: CDR1 DFQATT, CDR2 SNEGSKA (reference sequence). Trimming shortened V by 3 bases and J by 7 bases, and 7 bases separated the two germline ends. CDR3 size: 11 residues.

Remarks on this clone: The CDR3 goes on 3 residues after the read ends, and that part is filled in from the germline J gene. The rearrangement uses TRBV6-4 and TRBJ2-3, with 12 bases identical to TRBD2. The CDR3 is 14 amino acids. After removal of 4 bases from V and 4 bases from J, the junction contained 0 bases not matched to a gene. Germline CDR1 MRHNA, CDR2 SNTAGT. CDR3 DNA (partial): TGTGCCAGCAGTGCTAGCGGGGGGGCAGATACG. Its protein is CASSASGGADT. The entire CDR3 protein is CASSASGGADTQYF.